Sequencing of this TCR beta chain was carried out in a study of blood T cell repertoires in COVID-19. Whole-study context: The study drew acute and convalescent COVID-19 samples from the United States, Italy and Spain.

In assigning cohorts, the study relied on participant-reported clinical history. Sequencing used immunoSEQ multiplex PCR; TCRdb keeps in-frame clones, though not all of them. The table shows some 330,000 clones, with over 75% occurring only once. The CDR3 extends over 15 amino acids. CDR1 and CDR2 from the germline V gene are SEHNR and FQNEAQ (reference sequence). With V trimmed by 1 base and J by 8 bases, 5 bases remained unmatched. The rearrangement joins TRBV7-9 to TRBJ1-6; 7 nucleotides agree with TRBD1. Sequences were obtained from PBMCs or T cells enriched from blood (not recorded which). The TCR originated in a young man who had recovered from COVID-19. CDR3 in amino acids: CASSLVGTAHSPLHF. The CDR3 DNA sequence: TGTGCCAGCAGCTTAGTGGGGACAGCGCATTCACCCCTCCACTTT.